The rows below give T cell receptor beta chains drawn from one sample of a study of cytomegalovirus exposure and HLA in healthy donors. The table came from immunoSEQ multiplex PCR; TCRdb's copy has only in-frame clones and leaves some out. Among about 140,000 clones listed, approximately 71% were seen once. The specimen sequenced was PBMCs. The source of these receptors is a woman between 50 and 59 years old in good health and CMV-seronegative. The CDR3 runs from the conserved cysteine through the conserved F or W. D genes are given only for firm matches. Rows may omit the clone size; those that give it use once, few, many or a size class.

>12|-|TRBV7-8|TRBJ2-3|-
TGTGCCAGCAGCCCCCGGGTAGATACGCAGTATTTT
CASSPRVDTQYF
>13|-|TRBV10-3|TRBJ2-6|-
TGTGCCATCAGCCAATCTGGGGCCAACGTCCTGACTTTC
CAISQSGANVLTF
>15|-|TRBV19|TRBJ1-1|-
TGTGCCAGTAGTATGAGGGCAGGCCCGAACACTGAAGCTTTCTTT
CASSMRAGPNTEAFF
>13|-|TRBV19|TRBJ1-1|-
TGTGCCAGTAACCCTCTCGGTAACACTGAAGCTTTCTTT
CASNPLGNTEAFF
>15|-|TRBV14|TRBJ2-5|-
TGTGCCAGCAGCCCAAGGACTCGGCCCGAAGAGACCCAGTACTTC
CASSPRTRPEETQYF
>17|-|TRBV2|TRBJ1-2|TRBD1
TGTGCCAGCAGTGTGGTGGGGACAGGGGGCGGAAACTATGGCTACACCTTC
CASSVVGTGGGNYGYTF
>14|-|TRBV19|TRBJ1-6|TRBD1
TGTGCCAGTAACCCGACAGGGGAAAGTTCACCCCTCCACTTT
CASNPTGESSPLHF
>15|few|TRBV19|TRBJ1-1|-
TGTGCCAGTAGTATTGCGGCAATCACAGGGATTGAAGCTTTCTTT
CASSIAAITGIEAFF
>14|-|TRBV28|TRBJ2-7|-
TGTGCCAGCAGTTATGGGCGTCACTCCTACGAGCAGTACTTC
CASSYGRHSYEQYF
>16|-|TRBV19|TRBJ2-7|-
TGTGCCAGTAGTATAAATAGCGGCTCAGGTCGTGACGAGCAGTACTTC
CASSINSGSGRDEQYF
>15|-|TRBV9|TRBJ1-2|TRBD1
TGTGCCAGCAGCGTAGGGACAGGCGAGGCCTATGGCTACACCTTC
CASSVGTGEAYGYTF
>14|once|TRBV10-3|TRBJ2-3|TRBD1
TGTGCCATCAACGGACAGGGGGACACAGATACGCAGTATTTT
CAINGQGDTDTQYF
>12|few|TRBV6-5|TRBJ1-1|TRBD1
TGTGCCAGCAGCGCTTCCGGGACAGGAGCTTTCTTT
CASSASGTGAFF
>17|once|TRBV5-1|TRBJ1-4|TRBD1
TGCGCCAGCAGCCCCGGGACAGGGGGCGCGACTAATGAAAAACTGTTTTTT
CASSPGTGGATNEKLFF
>14|-|TRBV6-1|TRBJ2-7|-
TGTGCCAGCAGTGATTTCGGTCGGGTCTACGAGCAGTACTTC
CASSDFGRVYEQYF
>18|medium-sized|TRBV4-2|TRBJ2-2|TRBD2
TGTGCCAGCAGCCAAGATTGGAGCGGGGGGTCAAGTGCCGGGGAGCTGTTTTTT
CASSQDWSGGSSAGELFF
>15|once|TRBV5-1|TRBJ1-6|-
TGCGCCAGCAGCTTGGTTCCAGGGCAGGATTCACCCCTCCACTTT
CASSLVPGQDSPLHF
>15|-|TRBV4-1|TRBJ1-5|-
TGCGCCAGCAGCCAGACGGACAGACCCAATCAGCCCCAGCATTTT
CASSQTDRPNQPQHF
>15|-|TRBV6-5|TRBJ1-2|-
TGTGCCAGCAGCCGCTCCCGGACAGCTAACTATGGCTACACCTTC
CASSRSRTANYGYTF
>17|once|TRBV7-9|TRBJ1-1|-
TGTGCCAGCATTCCTGGGGGGGCTTTGACCCCGAACACTGAAGCTTTCTTT
CASIPGGALTPNTEAFF
>14|once|TRBV5-5|TRBJ1-3|-
TGTGCCAGCAGCTTGGATCTCTCTGGAAACACCATATATTTT
CASSLDLSGNTIYF
>15|few|TRBV4-2|TRBJ2-1|TRBD2
TGTGCCAGCAGCCAAGCGGGGGGGCCCCACAATGAGCAGTTCTTC
CASSQAGGPHNEQFF
>15|-|TRBV10-3|TRBJ1-4|-
TGTGCCATCAGTGAATTTCCCGCAACTAATGAAAAACTGTTTTTT
CAISEFPATNEKLFF
>13|-|TRBV11-3|TRBJ1-1|TRBD1
TGTGCCAGCAGCTTCTCAGGGGGCACTGAAGCTTTCTTT
CASSFSGGTEAFF
>16|-|TRBV2|TRBJ2-2|TRBD2
TGTGCCAGCAGTCAGACTAGCGGGGGGGCCTGGGGGGAGCTGTTTTTT
CASSQTSGGAWGELFF
>18|-|TRBV15|TRBJ1-6|TRBD1
TGTGCCACCAGCAGAGATCTGGGACAGGGGACAAATAATTCACCCCTCCACTTT
CATSRDLGQGTNNSPLHF
>12|-|TRBV7-9|TRBJ2-5|-
TGTTCCAGCAGCCTCCACCAAGAGACCCAGTACTTC
CSSSLHQETQYF
>14|-|TRBV30|TRBJ1-6|TRBD1
TGTGCCTGGAGTTACCGGGACAGCAATTCACCCCTCCACTTT
CAWSYRDSNSPLHF
>19|-|TRBV14|TRBJ2-3|-
TGTGCCAGCAGCCAAGATCTAAACACCGGGACACCTAGCACAGATACGCAGTATTTT
CASSQDLNTGTPSTDTQYF